A selection of T cell receptor beta chains follows, all from one sample in a study of blood T cell repertoires in COVID-19. Clones were sequenced by immunoSEQ multiplex PCR, and TCRdb holds only the in-frame ones, with some missing. The table records 160,000 or so clones, around four fifths of them present only once. Source material: peripheral blood. The receptors here all came from a woman older than 75 with acute or convalescent COVID-19. Both conserved end residues are part of each CDR3. Each record gives: V gene, clone size, J gene, D gene, CDR3 protein, CDR3 DNA. D genes are given only for firm matches. Not all rows give a size; the values are once, few, many and, for expanded clones, a class.

TRBV11-1	-	TRBJ2-7	TRBD1	CASSPSGTDSYEQYF	TGTGCCAGCAGCCCCTCCGGGACAGACTCCTACGAGCAGTACTTC
TRBV4-3	-	TRBJ2-7	-	CASSQDPEAEQYF	TGCGCCAGCAGCCAAGATCCGGAGGCCGAGCAGTACTTC
TRBV3-1/TRBV3-2	-	TRBJ1-6	-	CASSQEGLQDSPLHF	TGTGCCAGCAGCCAAGAGGGCCTGCAGGATTCACCCCTCCACTTT
TRBV6-5	once	TRBJ2-7	TRBD2	CASSYTSGGAGYEQYF	TGTGCCAGCAGTTACACTAGCGGGGGGGCAGGGTACGAGCAGTACTTC
TRBV2	-	TRBJ2-5	-	CASSSFQETQYF	TGTGCCAGTTCTAGCTTCCAAGAGACCCAGTACTTC
TRBV5-4	few	TRBJ1-2	TRBD1	CASSSMTGENYGYTF	TGTGCCAGCAGCTCAATGACAGGGGAGAACTATGGCTACACCTTC
TRBV5-1	-	TRBJ1-3	-	CASSLGTTGDTIYF	TGCGCCAGCAGCTTGGGGACGACAGGAGACACCATATATTTT
TRBV9	few	TRBJ2-5	TRBD1	CASSVGTKWQGAQTQYF	TGTGCCAGCAGCGTAGGAACAAAGTGGCAGGGGGCCCAGACCCAGTACTTC
TRBV16	-	TRBJ1-2	-	CASSPSRGYYGYTF	TGTGCCAGCAGCCCCTCAAGGGGCTACTATGGCTACACCTTC
TRBV18	-	TRBJ2-1	TRBD1	CASSPRDRDYNEQFF	TGTGCCAGCTCACCACGGGACAGGGATTACAATGAGCAGTTCTTC
TRBV19	-	TRBJ2-7	TRBD2	CASSMGAGEAYEQYF	TGTGCCAGTAGTATGGGAGCGGGAGAGGCTTACGAGCAGTACTTC
TRBV13	-	TRBJ2-1	TRBD2	CASSWTSGDPYNEQFF	TGTGCCAGCAGCTGGACTAGCGGGGACCCCTACAATGAGCAGTTCTTC
TRBV6-5	-	TRBJ2-1	TRBD1	CASRRQGVNYNEQFF	TGTGCCAGCAGAAGACAGGGGGTAAACTACAATGAGCAGTTCTTC
TRBV5-1	-	TRBJ2-1	TRBD1	CASSAPPGTGRRFDNEQFF	TGCGCCAGCAGCGCGCCCCCCGGGACAGGGCGTCGCTTTGACAATGAGCAGTTCTTC
TRBV3-1/TRBV3-2	-	TRBJ2-1	TRBD2	CASSPYGGGSGSGGSYNEQFF	TGTGCCAGCAGCCCCTACGGGGGTGGTAGCGGGAGTGGGGGTTCCTACAATGAGCAGTTCTTC
TRBV5-6	few	TRBJ1-2	TRBD1	CASIKTGATYGYTF	TGTGCCAGCATCAAAACAGGGGCAACCTATGGCTACACCTTC
TRBV28	-	TRBJ2-7	TRBD1	CASLSAGGYEQYF	TGTGCCAGCCTTTCGGCAGGGGGCTACGAGCAGTACTTC
TRBV14	-	TRBJ2-1	-	CASSRTRDSYNEQFF	TGTGCCAGCAGCCGAACCCGAGACTCCTACAATGAGCAGTTCTTC
TRBV18	-	TRBJ1-1	TRBD1	CASSRGQAMNTEAFF	TGTGCCAGCTCACGGGGACAGGCTATGAACACTGAAGCTTTCTTT
TRBV3-1/TRBV3-2	-	TRBJ1-6	-	CASSQELGTSNSPLHF	TGTGCCAGCAGCCAAGAACTAGGGACATCTAATTCACCCCTCCACTTT
TRBV6-9	once	TRBJ2-7	TRBD2	CASSYRGSSGGRF	TGTGCCAGCAGTTATAGGGGTTCTAGCGGGGGGCGGTTC
TRBV28	-	TRBJ2-6	TRBD1	CASRRTPGQGFFGANVLTF	TGTGCCAGCAGACGCACCCCAGGACAGGGGTTTTTTGGGGCCAACGTCCTGACTTTC
TRBV4-2	-	TRBJ2-1	-	CASSQGADSYNEQFF	TGTGCCAGCAGCCAAGGAGCGGACTCCTACAATGAGCAGTTCTTC
TRBV7-3	-	TRBJ2-3	TRBD2	CASSPGLAGSDTQYF	TGTGCCAGCAGCCCCGGACTAGCGGGGTCAGATACGCAGTATTTT
TRBV5-4	-	TRBJ2-7	TRBD1	CASSSTGTGGYEQYF	TGTGCCAGCAGCTCGACCGGGACAGGGGGCTACGAGCAGTACTTC
TRBV5-8	-	TRBJ1-5	-	CASSLTAGGNQPQHF	TGTGCCAGCAGCTTGACCGCAGGCGGCAATCAGCCCCAGCATTTT